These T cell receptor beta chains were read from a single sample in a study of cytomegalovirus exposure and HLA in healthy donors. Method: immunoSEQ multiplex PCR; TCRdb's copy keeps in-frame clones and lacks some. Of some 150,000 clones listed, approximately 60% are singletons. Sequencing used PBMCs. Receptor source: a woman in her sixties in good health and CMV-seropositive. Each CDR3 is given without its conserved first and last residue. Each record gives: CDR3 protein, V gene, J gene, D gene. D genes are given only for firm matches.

CDR3aa: ASSFQASGNTIY; v_gene: TRBV11-2; j_gene: TRBJ1-3; d_gene: .
CDR3aa: ASSVGGSGSVEQF; v_gene: TRBV9; j_gene: TRBJ2-1; d_gene: TRBD2
CDR3aa: ASSLLGVSSYEQY; v_gene: TRBV27; j_gene: TRBJ2-7; d_gene: .
CDR3aa: ASSPGTGSSGNTIY; v_gene: TRBV7-2; j_gene: TRBJ1-3; d_gene: TRBD1
CDR3aa: ASSILREVNEKLF; v_gene: TRBV28; j_gene: TRBJ1-4; d_gene: .
CDR3aa: SVEVGGSGNEQF; v_gene: TRBV29-1; j_gene: TRBJ2-1; d_gene: TRBD2
CDR3aa: ASSLSRGGYT; v_gene: TRBV28; j_gene: TRBJ1-2; d_gene: .
CDR3aa: ASSGTQIAYNEQF; v_gene: TRBV2; j_gene: TRBJ2-1; d_gene: .
CDR3aa: AISRDRDQPQH; v_gene: TRBV10-3; j_gene: TRBJ1-5; d_gene: TRBD1
CDR3aa: AWSAPPRQGIYEQY; v_gene: TRBV30; j_gene: .; d_gene: .
CDR3aa: ASSVGEDTEAF; v_gene: TRBV7-9; j_gene: TRBJ1-1; d_gene: .
CDR3aa: ASSGSQGARGEKLF; v_gene: TRBV25-1; j_gene: TRBJ1-4; d_gene: TRBD1
CDR3aa: ASSERGNTDTQY; v_gene: TRBV28; j_gene: TRBJ2-3; d_gene: TRBD2
CDR3aa: ASSEYRGISPGNTIY; v_gene: TRBV6-1; j_gene: TRBJ1-3; d_gene: TRBD1
CDR3aa: ASSGLGEYNEQF; v_gene: TRBV28; j_gene: TRBJ2-1; d_gene: .
CDR3aa: ASRAGTSGYTDTQY; v_gene: TRBV2; j_gene: TRBJ2-3; d_gene: TRBD2
CDR3aa: ASRGTGGNTEAF; v_gene: TRBV28; j_gene: TRBJ1-1; d_gene: TRBD1
CDR3aa: ASSSTGQGALGYT; v_gene: TRBV7-2; j_gene: TRBJ1-2; d_gene: TRBD1
CDR3aa: AWSEGYSGNTIY; v_gene: TRBV30; j_gene: TRBJ1-3; d_gene: .
CDR3aa: ASSLQDMNTEAF; v_gene: TRBV5-1; j_gene: TRBJ1-1; d_gene: .
CDR3aa: ASSRGQGQGNYGYT; v_gene: TRBV7-2; j_gene: TRBJ1-2; d_gene: .
CDR3aa: ASSWDRSNYGYT; v_gene: TRBV6-1; j_gene: TRBJ1-2; d_gene: TRBD1
CDR3aa: ASSPDSPSRTDTQY; v_gene: TRBV18; j_gene: TRBJ2-3; d_gene: .
CDR3aa: SVPQGVEDYGYT; v_gene: TRBV29-1; j_gene: TRBJ1-2; d_gene: .
CDR3aa: ASSFQDSYGYT; v_gene: TRBV28; j_gene: TRBJ1-2; d_gene: .
CDR3aa: ASSTGTSQETQY; v_gene: TRBV5-1; j_gene: TRBJ2-5; d_gene: TRBD2
CDR3aa: ASSYTGGHSYEQY; v_gene: TRBV6-5; j_gene: TRBJ2-7; d_gene: TRBD1
CDR3aa: ASSQSAGREANEKLF; v_gene: TRBV4-2; j_gene: TRBJ1-4; d_gene: .
CDR3aa: ASSDSGTLYEQY; v_gene: TRBV2; j_gene: TRBJ2-7; d_gene: .
CDR3aa: ASSHSRAGAYEQY; v_gene: TRBV4-2; j_gene: TRBJ2-7; d_gene: TRBD2
CDR3aa: ASSLEIEGLSGYT; v_gene: TRBV7-2; j_gene: TRBJ1-2; d_gene: .
CDR3aa: ASREVGYNEQF; v_gene: TRBV27; j_gene: TRBJ2-1; d_gene: .